Below, 7 T cell receptor beta chains from the same sample are listed, as sequenced in a study of blood T cell repertoires in COVID-19. The protocol was immunoSEQ multiplex PCR, while the TCRdb copy is restricted to in-frame clones and leaves out a portion. The sample has a few hundred thousand clones; approximately 86% are singletons. Input material: PBMCs or T cells enriched from blood (not recorded which). The origin of the receptors is a woman aged 35 to 49 with acute COVID-19.

This clone was observed a few times. This chain uses TRBV2 with TRBJ1-6; perhaps TRBD1 as D (5 bases). CDR3 size: 13 residues. V was shortened by 7 bases and J by 9 bases, with 13 bases between the two germline ends. CDR1 is SNHLY, CDR2 FYNNEI, per germline. The CDR3 reads CASTGKIASPLHF. CDR3 bases: TGTGCCAGCACAGGGAAGATCGCTTCACCCCTCCACTTT.

The genes are TRBV24-1 and TRBJ2-3; TRBD1 might be the D (6 bases). The CDR3 totals 15 residues. The V gene lost 0 bases and the J gene lost 1 base, with 7 bases spanning the gap. Per germline, CDR1 KGHDR and CDR2 SFDVKD. CDR3 coding DNA: TGTGCCACCAGTGATTTGAGGACAGGCACAGATACGCAGTATTTT. As protein: CATSDLRTGTDTQYF.

V usage is TRBV15 and J usage is TRBJ1-5; D is perhaps TRBD1 (5 bases). The CDR3 runs to 14 residues. The germline V gene encodes CDR1 LNHNV and CDR2 YYDKDF (reference sequence). V was shortened by 1 base and J by 12 bases, with 16 bases between the two germline ends. CDR3 in DNA: TGTGCCACCAGCAGAGTCACAGGCCCTACAGGCCAGCATTTT. Its protein product is CATSRVTGPTGQHF.

The V and J genes are TRBV7-2 and TRBJ2-4, with D unclear. This CDR3 is 15 amino acids long. The V and J ends lost 6 bases and 3 bases respectively, with 15 bases between them. CDR1 SGHTA and CDR2 FQGNSA come from the germline V gene. CDR3 sequence: CASSEIGFGKNIQYF. CDR3 nucleotide sequence: TGTGCCAGCAGTGAAATCGGGTTTGGCAAAAACATTCAGTACTTC.

Only one count was recorded for this clone. The chain joins TRBV3-1 (or the pseudogene TRBV3-2) to TRBJ2-2, with 9 nucleotides matching TRBD1. Germline-derived CDR1 and CDR2 are LGHDT and YNNKEL (reference sequence). The CDR3 is made up of 16 amino acids. V lost 3 bases, J lost 7 bases, and 9 bases stayed unmatched. Here the CDR3 DNA reads TGTGCCAGCAGCCAGCATGGACAGGGGAAAAACGGGGAGCTGTTTTTT. Its protein product is CASSQHGQGKNGELFF.

This clone was recorded once. J is TRBJ2-1 and V is TRBV19, with TRBD2 matching 13 bases. Trimming removed 6 bases from V and 10 bases from J; junction bases left unmatched: 6. CDR1 and CDR2 (germline): LNHDA, SQIVND (reference sequence). This CDR3 contains 14 residues. Written as DNA, the CDR3 is TGTGCCAGTAGCGGACTAGCGGGAGCACGGGAGCAGTTCTTC. Protein sequence: CASSGLAGAREQFF.

The chain links TRBV28 to TRBJ1-2; tentative D call: TRBD1 (6 bases). Trimming removed 0 bases from V and 4 bases from J, with 15 bases in between. This CDR3 is 16 amino acids long. Germline V gene data show CDR1 as MDHEN and CDR2 as SYDVKM. The DNA of the CDR3 is TGTGCCAGCAGTTTATGGGATTGGGGGACACTCTATGGCTACACCTTC. Translation: CASSLWDWGTLYGYTF.